This T cell receptor beta chain was identified in a study of breast tumors, draining lymph nodes, adjacent tissues. The trim removed 3 bases at V and 0 bases at J, leaving 4 bases unmatched. CDR1 is DFQATT and CDR2 is SNEGSKA in the germline V gene (reference sequence). This CDR3 is 15 amino acids long. Samples came from axillary lymph nodes draining the breast cancer. MiXCR, run by TCRdb on the multiplex PCR reads, gives a single entry per CDR3 protein. This repertoire shows 200,000 to 300,000 distinct CDR3 sequences, over 30% found once; its top ten account for 1.1%. This clonotype occurred many times.

This rearrangement joins TRBV20-1 to TRBJ2-3; 9 bases line up with TRBD2. This receptor was identified in a female donor with breast cancer. Some clones in this sample may be carry-over from other donors' samples. Sequencing was carried out using axillary lymph node tissue. CDR3 in DNA: TGCAGTGCTAGGCGGGGGGGGGTTAGCACAGATACGCAGTATTTT. It specifies CSARRGGVSTDTQYF.